The clone carrying this TCR beta chain turned up a few times. Single viable CD3+CD4+CD8-CD45RO+ cells were sorted as the memory CD4+ T cells. CD4+ T cells were isolated by positive magnetic selection. The data derive from a study of memory CD4+ T cells and cytomegalovirus serostatus. CDR3 length: 15 residues. The V end lost 0 bases, the J end lost 2 bases, and 11 bases lay between the germline ends. Germline V lookup: CDR1 SGDLS, CDR2 YYNGEE. Clones were sequenced by immunoSEQ multiplex PCR, and TCRdb holds only the in-frame ones, with some missing. Found here are just under 65,000 clones, around 77% of them singletons; the top ten hold approximately 0.81%.

V gene TRBV9 combines with J gene TRBJ1-2, with unresolved D. The clonotype originates from an adult in good health and CMV-seronegative. Sequenced: memory CD4+ T cells from blood. CDR3 sequence reads: CASSVASWGNYGYTF. CDR3 coding DNA: TGTGCCAGCAGCGTAGCCTCTTGGGGAAACTATGGCTACACCTTC.